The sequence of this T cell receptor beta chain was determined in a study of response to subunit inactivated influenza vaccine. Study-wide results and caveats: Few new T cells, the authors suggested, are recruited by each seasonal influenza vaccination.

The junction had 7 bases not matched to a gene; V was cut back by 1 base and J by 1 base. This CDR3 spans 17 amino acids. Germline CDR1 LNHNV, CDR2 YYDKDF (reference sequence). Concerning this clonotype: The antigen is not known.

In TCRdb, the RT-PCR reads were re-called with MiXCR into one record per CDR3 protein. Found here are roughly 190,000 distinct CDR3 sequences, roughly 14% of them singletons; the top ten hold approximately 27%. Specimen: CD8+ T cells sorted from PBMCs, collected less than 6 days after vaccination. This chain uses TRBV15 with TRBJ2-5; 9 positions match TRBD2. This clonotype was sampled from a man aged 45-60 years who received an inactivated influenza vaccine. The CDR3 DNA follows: TGTGCCACCAGCAGAGCCAGACTAGCGGACATCCAAGAGACCCAGTACTTC. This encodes CATSRARLADIQETQYF. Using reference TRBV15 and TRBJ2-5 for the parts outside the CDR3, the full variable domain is DAMVIQNPRYQVTQFGKPVTLSCSQTLNHNVMYWYQQKSSQAPKLLFHYYDKDFNNEADTPDNFQSRRPNTSFCFLDIRSPGLGDTAMYLCATSRARLADIQETQYFGPGTRLLVL.